This paragraph covers one TCR beta chain sequence. No cognate antigen has been identified for it. Per-base quality was not reported, and no clone a single base away is much larger than it. Genomic DNA was extracted with the QIAamp DNA kit from frozen aliquots of unsorted single-cell suspensions. Tumour samples were surgically resected non-small cell lung cancer tissue. Tissues were received within 2 hours of resection and were immediately processed into single-cell suspensions. Tissue was broken up mechanically, digested enzymatically with DNase I, collagenase I and hyaluronidase for 25 to 35 minutes at 37 degrees C, and then filtered and RBC-lysed. The data were obtained in a study of immune cell composition in non-small cell lung cancer (dated by TCRdb to the late 2010s). Regarding the research as a whole: Histologic subtype was assigned using H&E plus p63, CK5, Napsin A and TTF-1 immunohistochemistry, mainly lung adenocarcinoma or squamous cell carcinoma. Using Adaptive Biotechnologies, the researchers ran TCR-beta sequencing on about 32 paired NSCLC tumour and non-adjacent lung specimens, along with 20 to 30 tumour-only specimens. For supplementary cohort #1, made up of more than eight lung adenocarcinoma cases, paired tumour/lung TCR-beta sequencing was done and TIL populations were generated so that tumour reactivity could be assessed. Several tumour specimens with TCR-beta data were of rare histological subtypes and were excluded from the subtype comparisons.

A two-step multiplex PCR was used to amplify TCR-beta CDR3 regions from genomic DNA, and Illumina-compatible adaptors were added in the second step. As a commercial immunoSEQ service, TCR-beta immunosequencing was carried out on an Illumina platform. Per the original workflow: Repertoires were summarised as Top 10 Clones, the percentage of T-cell templates from the ten most frequent sequences, and productive clonality. Productive clonality ranged from 0 to 1, with 1 indicating a monoclonal population. Using log10 scatter plots, tumour-associated clones were identified as sequences that made up at least 0.1% of tumour T-cell templates yet were absent from the matched non-adjacent lung. Two-group comparisons used Student's t-tests, stages used ANOVA, and relationships used linear regression, analysed in GraphPad Prism7 and R. TCRdb carries this immuneACCESS record with in-frame sequences only. Its versions omit some clonotypes, under half of them owing to an unresolved V gene in the studies checked, with the rest unexplained. The V and J calls and clone size are taken from that table; D and trimming were inferred from the DNA. The sample records several thousand clones, roughly 78% of which are singletons. The ten largest clonotypes hold 5.5% to 8% of the sample.

Overall study results and their limits: No significant correlation was found between smoking pack-years and tumour TCR-beta clonality. Nearly half of NSCLC cases had tumour-associated clones >0.5%, with more than 70% of squamous carcinomas showing such clones compared with less than 35% of adenocarcinomas. Only roughly nine cases were included in the reactivity cohort, and sequence sharing between tumour-reactive clones and the dominant in vivo tumour-associated clones was not shown. Top 10 clone scores and productive clonality were significantly higher in lung squamous cell carcinoma than in lung adenocarcinoma tumours. Across ten to eleven adenocarcinoma cases, the maximal tumour-associated clone frequency showed a strong correlation with TIL tumour reactivity, but overall clonality showed no such correlation.

Based on the germline V gene, the CDR1 and CDR2 sequences are SNHLY and FYNNEI. The CDR3 numbers 15 residues from cysteine through phenylalanine. Here the CDR3 DNA is all that survives: 45 bases in frame from base 1. Between the V and J ends, shortened by 2 bases and 1 base respectively, the junction contains 9 bases. The sequence came from a human donor with non-small cell lung cancer. The chain uses TRBV2 and TRBJ1-5; the D gene is possibly TRBD1, with 6 bases matching. The sample consisted of lung tumor tissue. The sequenced DNA: TGTGCCAGCAGTGAACAGGGGTACAGCAATCAGCCCCAGCATTTT. This codes for CASSEQGYSNQPQHF.